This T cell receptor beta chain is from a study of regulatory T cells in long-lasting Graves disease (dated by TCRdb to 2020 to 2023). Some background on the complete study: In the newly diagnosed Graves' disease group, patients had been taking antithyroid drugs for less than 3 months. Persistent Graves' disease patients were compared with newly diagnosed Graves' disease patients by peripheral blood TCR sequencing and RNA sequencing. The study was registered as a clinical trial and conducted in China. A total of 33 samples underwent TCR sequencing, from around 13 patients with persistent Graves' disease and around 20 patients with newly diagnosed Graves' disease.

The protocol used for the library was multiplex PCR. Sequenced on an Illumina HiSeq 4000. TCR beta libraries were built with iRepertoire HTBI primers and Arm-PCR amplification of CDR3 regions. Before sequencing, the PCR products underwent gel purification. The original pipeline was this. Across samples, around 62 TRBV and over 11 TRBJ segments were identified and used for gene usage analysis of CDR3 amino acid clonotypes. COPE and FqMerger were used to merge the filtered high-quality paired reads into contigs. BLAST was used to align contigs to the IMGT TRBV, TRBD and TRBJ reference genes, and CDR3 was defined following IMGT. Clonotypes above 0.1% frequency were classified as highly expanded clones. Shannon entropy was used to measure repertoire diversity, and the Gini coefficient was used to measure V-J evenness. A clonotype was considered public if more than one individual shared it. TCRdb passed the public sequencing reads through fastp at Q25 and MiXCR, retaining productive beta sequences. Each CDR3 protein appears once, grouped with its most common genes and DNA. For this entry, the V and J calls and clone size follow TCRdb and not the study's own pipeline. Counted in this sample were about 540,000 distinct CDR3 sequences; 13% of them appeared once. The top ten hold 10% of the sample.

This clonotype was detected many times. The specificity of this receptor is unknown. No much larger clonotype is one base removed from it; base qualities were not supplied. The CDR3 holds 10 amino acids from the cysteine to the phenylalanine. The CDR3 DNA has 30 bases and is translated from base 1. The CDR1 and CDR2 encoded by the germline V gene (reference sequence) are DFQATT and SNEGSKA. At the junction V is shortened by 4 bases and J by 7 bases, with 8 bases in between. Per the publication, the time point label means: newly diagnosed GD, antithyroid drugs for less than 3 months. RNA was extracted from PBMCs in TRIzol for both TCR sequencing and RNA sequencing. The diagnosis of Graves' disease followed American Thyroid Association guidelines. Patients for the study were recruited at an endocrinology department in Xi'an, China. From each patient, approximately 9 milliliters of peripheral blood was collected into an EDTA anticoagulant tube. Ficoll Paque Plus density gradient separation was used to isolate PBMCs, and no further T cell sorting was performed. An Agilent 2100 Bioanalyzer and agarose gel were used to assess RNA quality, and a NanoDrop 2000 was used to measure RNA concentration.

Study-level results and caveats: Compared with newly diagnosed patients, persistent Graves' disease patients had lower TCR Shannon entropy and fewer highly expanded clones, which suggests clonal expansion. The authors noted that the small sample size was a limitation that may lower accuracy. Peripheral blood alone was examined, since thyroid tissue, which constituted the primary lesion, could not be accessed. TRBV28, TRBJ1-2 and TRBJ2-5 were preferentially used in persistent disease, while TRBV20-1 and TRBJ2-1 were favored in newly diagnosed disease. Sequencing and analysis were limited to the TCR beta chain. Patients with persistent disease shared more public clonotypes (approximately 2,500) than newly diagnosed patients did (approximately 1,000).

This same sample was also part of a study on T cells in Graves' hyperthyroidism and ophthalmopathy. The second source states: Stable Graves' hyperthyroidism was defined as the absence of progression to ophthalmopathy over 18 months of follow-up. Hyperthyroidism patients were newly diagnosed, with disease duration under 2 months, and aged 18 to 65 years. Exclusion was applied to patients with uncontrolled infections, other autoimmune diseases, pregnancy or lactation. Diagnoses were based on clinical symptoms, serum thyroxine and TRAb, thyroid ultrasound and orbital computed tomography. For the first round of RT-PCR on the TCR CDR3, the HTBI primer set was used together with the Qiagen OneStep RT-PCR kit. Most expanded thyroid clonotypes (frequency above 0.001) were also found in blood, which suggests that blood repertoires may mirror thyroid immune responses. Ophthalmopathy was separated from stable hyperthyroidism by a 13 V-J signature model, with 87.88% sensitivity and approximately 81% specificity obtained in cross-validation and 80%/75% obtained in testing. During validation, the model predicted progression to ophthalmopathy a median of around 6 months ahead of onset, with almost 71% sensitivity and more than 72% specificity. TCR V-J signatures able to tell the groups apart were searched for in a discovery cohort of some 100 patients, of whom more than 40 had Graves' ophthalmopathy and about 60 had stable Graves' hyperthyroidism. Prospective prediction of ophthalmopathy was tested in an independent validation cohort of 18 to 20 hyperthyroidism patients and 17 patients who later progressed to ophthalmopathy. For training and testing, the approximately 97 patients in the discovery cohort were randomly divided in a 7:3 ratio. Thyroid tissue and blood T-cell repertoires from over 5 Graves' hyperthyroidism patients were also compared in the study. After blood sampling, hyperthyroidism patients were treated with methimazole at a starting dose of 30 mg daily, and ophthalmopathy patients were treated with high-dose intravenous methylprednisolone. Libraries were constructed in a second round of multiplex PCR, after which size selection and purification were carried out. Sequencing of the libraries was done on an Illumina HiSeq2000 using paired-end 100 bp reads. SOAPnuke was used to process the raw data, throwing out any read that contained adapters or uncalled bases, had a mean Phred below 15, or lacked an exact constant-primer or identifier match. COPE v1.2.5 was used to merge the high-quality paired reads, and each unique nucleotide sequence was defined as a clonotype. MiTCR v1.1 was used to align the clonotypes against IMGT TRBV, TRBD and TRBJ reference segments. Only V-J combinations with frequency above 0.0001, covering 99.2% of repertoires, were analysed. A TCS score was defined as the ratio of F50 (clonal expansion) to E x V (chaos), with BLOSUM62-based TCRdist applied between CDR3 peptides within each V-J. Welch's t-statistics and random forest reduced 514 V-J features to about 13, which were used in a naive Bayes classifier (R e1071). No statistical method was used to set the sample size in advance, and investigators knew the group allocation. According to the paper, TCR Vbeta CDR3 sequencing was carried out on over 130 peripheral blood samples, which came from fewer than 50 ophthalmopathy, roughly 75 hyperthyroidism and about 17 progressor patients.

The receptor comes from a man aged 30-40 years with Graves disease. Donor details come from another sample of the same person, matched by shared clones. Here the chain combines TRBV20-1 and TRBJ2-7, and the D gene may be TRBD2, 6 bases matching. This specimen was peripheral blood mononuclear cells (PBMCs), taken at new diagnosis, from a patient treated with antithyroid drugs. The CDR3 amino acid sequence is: CSAKEGEQYF. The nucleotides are TGCAGTGCTAAGGAGGGGGAGCAGTACTTC.